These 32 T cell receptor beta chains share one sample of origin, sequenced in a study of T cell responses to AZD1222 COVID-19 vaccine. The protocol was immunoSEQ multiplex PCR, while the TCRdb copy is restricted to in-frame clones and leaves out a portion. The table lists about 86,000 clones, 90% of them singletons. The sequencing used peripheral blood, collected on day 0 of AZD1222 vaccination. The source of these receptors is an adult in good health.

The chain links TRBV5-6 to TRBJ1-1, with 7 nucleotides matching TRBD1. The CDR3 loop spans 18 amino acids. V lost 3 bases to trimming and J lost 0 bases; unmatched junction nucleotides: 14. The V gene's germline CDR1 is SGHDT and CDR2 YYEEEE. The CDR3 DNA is TGTGCCAGCAGCTCAGCAAACAGGGGCTGGGGCATGAACACTGAAGCTTTCTTT. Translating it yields CASSSANRGWGMNTEAFF.

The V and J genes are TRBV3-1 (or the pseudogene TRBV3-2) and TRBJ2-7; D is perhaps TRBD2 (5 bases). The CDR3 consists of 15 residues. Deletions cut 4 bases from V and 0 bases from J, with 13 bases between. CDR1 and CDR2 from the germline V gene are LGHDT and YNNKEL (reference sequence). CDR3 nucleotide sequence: TGTGCCAGCAGCCTAGGTGTAGGAGGCTCCTACGAGCAGTACTTC. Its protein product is CASSLGVGGSYEQYF.

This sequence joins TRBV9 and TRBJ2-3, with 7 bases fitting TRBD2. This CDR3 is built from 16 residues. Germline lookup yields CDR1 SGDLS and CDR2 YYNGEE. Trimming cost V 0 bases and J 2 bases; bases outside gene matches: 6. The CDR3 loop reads CASSVGASGLTDTQYF. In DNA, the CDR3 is TGTGCCAGCAGCGTAGGGGCTAGCGGACTCACAGATACGCAGTATTTT.

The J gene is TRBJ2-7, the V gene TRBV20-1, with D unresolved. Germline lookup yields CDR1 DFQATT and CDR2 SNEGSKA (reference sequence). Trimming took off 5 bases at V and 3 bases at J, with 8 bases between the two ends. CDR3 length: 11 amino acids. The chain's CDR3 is CSAPKDYEQYF. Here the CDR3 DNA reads TGCAGTGCTCCAAAAGACTACGAGCAGTACTTC.

The CDR3 bases are TGTGCCAGCAGGTCTAGCGGGACGGGTCAGCCCCAGCATTTT. Protein product: CASRSSGTGQPQHF. The chain recombines TRBV27 with TRBJ1-5, with a weak D call TRBD1 (5 bases). CDR3 length: 14 amino acids. Germline-derived CDR1 and CDR2 are MNHEY and SMNVEV (reference sequence). Trimming left V 6 bases short and J 6 bases short, with 15 bases between.

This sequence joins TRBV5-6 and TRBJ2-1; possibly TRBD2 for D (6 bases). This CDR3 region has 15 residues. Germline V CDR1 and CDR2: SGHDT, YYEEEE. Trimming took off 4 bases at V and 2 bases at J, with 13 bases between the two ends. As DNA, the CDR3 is TGTGCCAGCAGCCCGGACCGGGGGACCTACAATGAGCAGTTCTTC. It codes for CASSPDRGTYNEQFF.

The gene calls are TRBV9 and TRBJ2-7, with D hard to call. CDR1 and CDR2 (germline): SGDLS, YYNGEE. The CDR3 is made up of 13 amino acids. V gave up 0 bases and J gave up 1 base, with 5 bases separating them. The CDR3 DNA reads TGTGCCAGCAGCGTAGCGGATTCCTACGAGCAGTACTTC. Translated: CASSVADSYEQYF.

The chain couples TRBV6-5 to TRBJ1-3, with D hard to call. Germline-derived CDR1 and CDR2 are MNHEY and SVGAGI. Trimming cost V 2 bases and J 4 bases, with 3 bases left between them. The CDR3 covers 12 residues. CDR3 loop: CASSYGGNTIYF. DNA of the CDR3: TGTGCCAGCAGTTACGGGGGAAACACCATATATTTT.

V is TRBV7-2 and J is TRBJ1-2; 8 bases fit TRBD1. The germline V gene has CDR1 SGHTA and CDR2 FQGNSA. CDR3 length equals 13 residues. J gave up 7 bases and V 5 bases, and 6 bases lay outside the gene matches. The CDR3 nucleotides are TGTGCCAGCAGCACGACAGGGGCGGTTGGCTACACCTTC. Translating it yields CASSTTGAVGYTF.

CDR3 sequence: CAISEQRTGSYGYTF. Here the CDR3 DNA reads TGTGCCATCAGTGAACAACGGACAGGGAGCTATGGCTACACCTTC. V usage is TRBV10-3 and J usage is TRBJ1-2; 8 nucleotides line up with TRBD1. Germline trimming cut 3 bases from V and 4 bases from J; bases unmatched to any gene: 7. This CDR3 spans 15 amino acids. CDR1 is ENHRY, CDR2 SYGVKD, per germline.

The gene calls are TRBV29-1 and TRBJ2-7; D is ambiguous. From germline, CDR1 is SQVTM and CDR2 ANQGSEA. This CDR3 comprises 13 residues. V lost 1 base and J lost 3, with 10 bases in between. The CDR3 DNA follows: TGCAGCGTTGAAGTGGCCAGCAACTACGAGCAGTACTTC. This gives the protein CSVEVASNYEQYF.

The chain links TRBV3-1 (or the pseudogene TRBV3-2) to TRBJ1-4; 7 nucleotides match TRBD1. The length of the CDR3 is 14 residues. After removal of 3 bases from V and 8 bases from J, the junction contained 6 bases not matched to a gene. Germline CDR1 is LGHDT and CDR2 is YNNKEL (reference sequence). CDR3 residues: CASSHRQGGEKLFF. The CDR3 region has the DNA TGTGCCAGCAGCCACAGACAGGGCGGCGAAAAACTGTTTTTT.

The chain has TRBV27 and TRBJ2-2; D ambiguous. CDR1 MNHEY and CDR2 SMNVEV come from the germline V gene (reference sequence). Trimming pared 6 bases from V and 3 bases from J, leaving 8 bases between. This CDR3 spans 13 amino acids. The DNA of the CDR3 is TGTGCCAGCAGCCTTGGTTACACCGGGGAGCTGTTTTTT. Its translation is CASSLGYTGELFF.

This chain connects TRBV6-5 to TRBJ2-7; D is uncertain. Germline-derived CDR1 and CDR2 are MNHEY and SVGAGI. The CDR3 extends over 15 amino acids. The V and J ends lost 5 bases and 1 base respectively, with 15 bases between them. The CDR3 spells CASSPRAVGSYEQYF. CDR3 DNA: TGTGCCAGCAGTCCCCGGGCCGTCGGATCCTACGAGCAGTACTTC.

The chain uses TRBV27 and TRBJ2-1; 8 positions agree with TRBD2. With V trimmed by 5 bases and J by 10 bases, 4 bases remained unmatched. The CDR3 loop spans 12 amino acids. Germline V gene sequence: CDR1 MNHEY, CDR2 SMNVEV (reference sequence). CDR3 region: CASSPPGGEQFF. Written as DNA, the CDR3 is TGTGCCAGCAGTCCACCGGGGGGGGAGCAGTTCTTC.

CDR3 residues: CASRSGTWYGYTF. The CDR3 DNA sequence: TGTGCCAGCAGGTCCGGGACGTGGTATGGCTACACCTTC. The chain has TRBV6-5 and TRBJ1-2; tentative D call: TRBD1 (5 bases). Germline V gene sequence: CDR1 MNHEY, CDR2 SVGAGI. CDR3 length equals 13 residues. The V end was cut by 6 bases, the J end by 5 bases, with 13 bases between.

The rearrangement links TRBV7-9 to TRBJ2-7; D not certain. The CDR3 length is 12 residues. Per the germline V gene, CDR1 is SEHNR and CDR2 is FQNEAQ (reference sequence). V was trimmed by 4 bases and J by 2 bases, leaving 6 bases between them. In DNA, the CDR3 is TGTGCCAGCAGCTCGAGAGCCTACGAGCAGTACTTC. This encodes CASSSRAYEQYF.

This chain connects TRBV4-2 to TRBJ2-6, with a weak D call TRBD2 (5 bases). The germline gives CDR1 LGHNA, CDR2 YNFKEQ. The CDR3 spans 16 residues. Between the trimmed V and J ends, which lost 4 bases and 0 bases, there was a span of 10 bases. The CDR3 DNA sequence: TGTGCCAGCAGCCCGGGATCTAGCTCTGGGGCCAACGTCCTGACTTTC. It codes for CASSPGSSSGANVLTF.

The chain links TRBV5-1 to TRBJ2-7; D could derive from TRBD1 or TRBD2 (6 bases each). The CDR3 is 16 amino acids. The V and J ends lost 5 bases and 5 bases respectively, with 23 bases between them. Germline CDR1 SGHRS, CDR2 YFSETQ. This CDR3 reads CASRPGGGGTDDEQYF. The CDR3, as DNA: TGCGCCAGCAGACCAGGAGGAGGGGGGACTGATGACGAGCAGTACTTC.

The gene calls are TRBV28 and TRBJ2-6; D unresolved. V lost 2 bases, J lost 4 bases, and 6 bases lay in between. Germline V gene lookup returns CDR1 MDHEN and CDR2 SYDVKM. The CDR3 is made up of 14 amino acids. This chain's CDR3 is CASSLHHGANVLTF. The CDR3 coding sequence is TGTGCCAGCAGTTTACACCACGGGGCCAACGTCCTGACTTTC.

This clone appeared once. The CDR3, as DNA: TGTGCCAGCAGCTCCCCAGGGGGCGCATCAGATACGCAGTATTTT. Translated: CASSSPGGASDTQYF. The chain employs TRBV7-3 and TRBJ2-3; 8 positions agree with TRBD1. V dropped 4 bases and J dropped 4; count of bases not matched to a gene: 7. The CDR3 is made up of 15 amino acids. Germline-derived CDR1 and CDR2 are SGHTA and FQGTGA.

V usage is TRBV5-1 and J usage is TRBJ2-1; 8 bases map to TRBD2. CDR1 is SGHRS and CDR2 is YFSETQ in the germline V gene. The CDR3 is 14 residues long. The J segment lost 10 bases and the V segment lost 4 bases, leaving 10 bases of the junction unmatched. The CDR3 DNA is TGCGCCAGCAGCCACCGGGAGGGCGGAAACGAGCAGTTCTTC. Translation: CASSHREGGNEQFF.

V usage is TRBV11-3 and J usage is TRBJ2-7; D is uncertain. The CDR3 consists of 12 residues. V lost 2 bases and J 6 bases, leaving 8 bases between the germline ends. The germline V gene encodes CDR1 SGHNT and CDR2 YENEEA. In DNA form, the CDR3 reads TGTGCCAGCAGCTTAAATGGCCTCGAGCAGTACTTC. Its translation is CASSLNGLEQYF.

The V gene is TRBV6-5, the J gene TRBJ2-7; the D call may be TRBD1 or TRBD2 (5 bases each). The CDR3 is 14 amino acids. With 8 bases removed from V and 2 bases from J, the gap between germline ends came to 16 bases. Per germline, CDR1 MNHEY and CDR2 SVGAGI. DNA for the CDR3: TGTGCCAGCGGCCCGGGACGGTTGGCCTACGAGCAGTACTTC. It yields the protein CASGPGRLAYEQYF.

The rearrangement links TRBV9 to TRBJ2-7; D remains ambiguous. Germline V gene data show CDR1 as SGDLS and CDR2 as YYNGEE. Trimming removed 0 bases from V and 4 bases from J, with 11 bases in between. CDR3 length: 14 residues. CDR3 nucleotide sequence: TGTGCCAGCAGCGTAGGTCCCGAAGGGTACGAGCAGTACTTC. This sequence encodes CASSVGPEGYEQYF.

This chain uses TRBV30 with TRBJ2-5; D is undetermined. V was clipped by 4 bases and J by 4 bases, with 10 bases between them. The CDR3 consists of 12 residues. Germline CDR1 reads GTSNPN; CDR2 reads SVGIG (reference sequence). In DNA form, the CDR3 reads TGTGCCTGGAATGTAGTGGGAGAGACCCAGTACTTC. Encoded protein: CAWNVVGETQYF. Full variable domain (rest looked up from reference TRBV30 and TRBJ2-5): SQTIHQWPATLVQPVGSPLSLECTVEGTSNPNLYWYRQAAGRGLQLLFYSVGIGQISSEVPQNLSASRPQDRQFILSSKKLLLSDSGFYLCAWNVVGETQYFGPGTRLLVL.

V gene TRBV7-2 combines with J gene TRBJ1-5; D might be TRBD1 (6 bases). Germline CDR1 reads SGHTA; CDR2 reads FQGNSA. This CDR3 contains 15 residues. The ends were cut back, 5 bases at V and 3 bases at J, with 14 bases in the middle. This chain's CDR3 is CASSQSSGDNQPQHF. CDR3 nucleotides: TGTGCCAGCAGCCAATCGTCAGGGGACAATCAGCCCCAGCATTTT.

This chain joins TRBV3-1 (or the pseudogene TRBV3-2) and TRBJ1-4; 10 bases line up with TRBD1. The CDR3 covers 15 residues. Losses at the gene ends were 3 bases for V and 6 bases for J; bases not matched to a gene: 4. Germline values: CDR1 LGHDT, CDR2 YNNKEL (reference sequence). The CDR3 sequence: CASSHGGTGDEKLFF. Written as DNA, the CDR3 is TGTGCCAGCAGCCATGGAGGGACAGGGGATGAAAAACTGTTTTTT.

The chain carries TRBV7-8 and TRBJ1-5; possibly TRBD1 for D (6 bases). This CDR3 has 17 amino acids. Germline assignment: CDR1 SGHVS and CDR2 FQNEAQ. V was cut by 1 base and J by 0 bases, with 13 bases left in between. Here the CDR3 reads CASSLGPRGISNQPQHF. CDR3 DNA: TGTGCCAGCAGCTTAGGGCCAAGGGGGATTAGCAATCAGCCCCAGCATTTT.

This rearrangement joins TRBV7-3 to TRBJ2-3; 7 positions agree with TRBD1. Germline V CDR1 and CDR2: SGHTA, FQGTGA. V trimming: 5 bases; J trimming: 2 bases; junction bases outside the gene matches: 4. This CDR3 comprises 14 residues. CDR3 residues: CASSQDRNTDTQYF. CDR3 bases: TGTGCCAGCAGCCAGGACAGGAACACAGATACGCAGTATTTT.

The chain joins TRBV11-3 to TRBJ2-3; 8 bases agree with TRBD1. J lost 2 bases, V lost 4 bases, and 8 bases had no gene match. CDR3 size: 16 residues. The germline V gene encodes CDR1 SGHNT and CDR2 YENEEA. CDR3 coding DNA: TGTGCCAGCAGCTCCCGCGGGACAGGCGACACAGATACGCAGTATTTT. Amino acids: CASSSRGTGDTDTQYF.

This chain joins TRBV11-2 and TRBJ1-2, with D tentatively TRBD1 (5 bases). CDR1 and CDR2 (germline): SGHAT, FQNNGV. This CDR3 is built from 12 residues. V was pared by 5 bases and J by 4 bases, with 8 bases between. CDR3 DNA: TGTGCCAGCAGCGTAACAGGCTATGGCTACACCTTC. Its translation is CASSVTGYGYTF.